One and the same sample provided the 9 T cell receptor beta chains below, sequenced in a study of cytomegalovirus exposure and HLA in healthy donors. The PCR employed 60 Vbeta primers together with 13 Jbeta primers. TCRdb's table, derived via immunoSEQ multiplex PCR, lists solely in-frame clones and lacks some. There are around 140,000 clones in the sample, with 0.96% held by the top ten. Sequenced material: PBMCs. Receptors originate from a male donor in good health and CMV-seronegative.

The gene calls are TRBV18 and TRBJ2-5; perhaps TRBD1 as D (6 bases). Germline lookup yields CDR1 KGHSH and CDR2 LQKENI. The CDR3 is made up of 17 amino acids. The ends were cut back, 2 bases at V and 4 bases at J, with 20 bases in the middle. CDR3 residues: CASSPSRDIDLGETQYF. The DNA for the CDR3 is TGTGCCAGCTCACCATCCCGGGACATCGACCTTGGAGAGACCCAGTACTTC.

V and J are TRBV19 and TRBJ2-1; 8 positions match TRBD2. Trimming removed 10 bases from V and 9 bases from J; junction bases left unmatched: 17. Germline values: CDR1 LNHDA, CDR2 SQIVND (reference sequence). CDR3 size: 15 residues. CDR3 coding DNA: TGTGCCACCCGTAGGTCGGGGACTAGTAGTAGTGAGCAGTTCTTC. This codes for CATRRSGTSSSEQFF.

V and J are TRBV28 and TRBJ2-7; TRBD1 might be the D (5 bases). The CDR3 has 12 residues. CDR1 is MDHEN and CDR2 is SYDVKM in the germline V gene. V lost 8 bases, J lost 1 base, and 9 bases lay in between. CDR3 amino acids: CASVTGSYEQYF. DNA of the CDR3: TGTGCCAGCGTAACAGGTTCCTACGAGCAGTACTTC.

The rearrangement joins TRBV15 to TRBJ1-2; D possibly corresponds to TRBD1 (5 bases). CDR1 and CDR2 (germline): LNHNV, YYDKDF (reference sequence). The length of the CDR3 is 13 residues. The germline V and J ends were trimmed by 0 bases and 8 bases, with 10 bases remaining between them. CDR3 in amino acids: CATSRDRVGGYTF. For the CDR3, the DNA is TGTGCCACCAGCAGAGACAGGGTTGGCGGCTACACCTTC.

The chain is built from TRBV10-3 and TRBJ1-5; 9 bases map to TRBD1. This CDR3 has 14 residues. Trimming at V came to 7 bases and at J to 6 bases, leaving 7 bases not matched to a gene. Germline values: CDR1 ENHRY, CDR2 SYGVKD. The CDR3 here is CAIKDRGEGQPQHF. The DNA of the CDR3 is TGTGCCATCAAGGACAGGGGCGAGGGTCAGCCCCAGCATTTT.

This chain uses TRBV29-1 with TRBJ1-1; perhaps TRBD1 as D (5 bases). With 4 bases removed from V and 2 bases from J, the gap between germline ends came to 14 bases. CDR1 SQVTM and CDR2 ANQGSEA come from the germline V gene. The CDR3 runs 14 residues. CDR3 DNA sequence: TGCAGCGTTGCCACCCTAGGGGCAAACACTGAAGCTTTCTTT. Protein sequence: CSVATLGANTEAFF.

The V call is TRBV9, the J call TRBJ1-2, with unresolved D. The CDR3 runs 14 residues. Per germline, CDR1 SGDLS and CDR2 YYNGEE. The ends were cut back, 0 bases at V and 6 bases at J, with 12 bases in the middle. The chain's CDR3 is CASSVVAAFDGYTF. The CDR3, as DNA: TGTGCCAGCAGCGTAGTCGCGGCCTTCGATGGCTACACCTTC. Drawing the rest from reference TRBV9 and TRBJ1-2, the complete variable domain is DSGVTQTPKHLITATGQRVTLRCSPRSGDLSVYWYQQSLDQGLQFLIQYYNGEERAKGNILERFSAQQFPDLHSELNLSSLELGDSALYFCASSVVAAFDGYTFGSGTRLTVV.

This chain links TRBV9 with TRBJ1-3; possible D gene TRBD1, 6 bases. Per germline, CDR1 SGDLS and CDR2 YYNGEE. V lost 4 bases and J lost 0, with 11 bases in between. This CDR3 has 15 amino acids. The CDR3 DNA sequence: TGTGCCAGCAGCTGGGCAGGGGACTCTGGAAACACCATATATTTT. Encoded protein: CASSWAGDSGNTIYF.

This chain uses TRBV5-6 with TRBJ1-6; TRBD1 aligns across 10 bases. This CDR3 contains 16 residues. V trimming: 3 bases; J trimming: 13 bases; junction bases outside the gene matches: 13. Germline loops: CDR1 SGHDT, CDR2 YYEEEE. CDR3 sequence (DNA): TGTGCCAGCAGCTCCGACCCACGGGACAGGGGAGACCCCCTCCACTTT. It codes for CASSSDPRDRGDPLHF.